The present TCR beta chain was sequenced within a study of blood T cell repertoires in COVID-19. Study-wide context: COVID-19 samples from acute and convalescent phases originated in the United States, Italy and Spain. The analysed material was cDNA or gDNA that came from T cells, B-cell-depleted T cells, or PBMCs.

In the original processing: Amplification of reference gene primers was used by the study to estimate nucleated cell counts. Some clones are missing from TCRdb's copy, which holds only in-frame ones; the method was immunoSEQ multiplex PCR. V, J and clone size derive from that table, while D and trimming were established from the DNA sequence. The sample records 150,000 to 180,000 clones, around 79% being singletons. V lost 0 bases and J lost 4; bases outside the gene matches: 8. In germline, CDR1 is MNHNS, CDR2 SASEGT. The CDR3 covers 16 residues. The sequenced sample was peripheral blood. The chain couples TRBV6-1 to TRBJ1-2, with 7 nucleotides matching TRBD1. The TCR comes from an elderly man with acute or convalescent COVID-19. For the CDR3, the DNA is TGTGCCAGCAGTGAAGCGTCGACAGGGTGGAGCTATGGCTACACCTTC. Its protein product is CASSEASTGWSYGYTF.